One sample yielded the 7 T cell receptor beta chains listed below, sequenced in a study of shared clonotypes between healthy human individuals. TCRdb's copy holds only in-frame clones and misses some; the assay was immunoSEQ multiplex PCR. Among 600,000 to 750,000 clones listed, around 77% were seen once. The sample comprised memory CD4+ T cells sorted from blood. Described subset: CD45RA-negative fraction. The receptors come from a woman under 40 in good health.

The J gene is TRBJ2-7, the V gene TRBV30; D tentatively fits TRBD1 or TRBD2 (5 bases each). Germline CDR1 and CDR2: GTSNPN and SVGIG (reference sequence). The CDR3 contains 13 residues. The germline V and J ends were trimmed by 2 bases and 5 bases, with 13 bases remaining between them. The CDR3 loop is CAWSFTGTDEQYF. The CDR3 coding sequence is TGTGCCTGGAGTTTTACCGGGACGGACGAGCAGTACTTC.

The chain combines TRBV29-1 with TRBJ2-7; 13 positions agree with TRBD2. This CDR3 contains 16 residues. The V and J ends lost 6 bases and 3 bases, in that order; junction bases with no gene match: 11. Germline CDR1 SQVTM, CDR2 ANQGSEA. The CDR3 loop reads CSVKKGLAGIGYEQYF. The CDR3 nucleotides are TGCAGCGTGAAAAAGGGACTAGCGGGAATTGGCTACGAGCAGTACTTC.

The genes are TRBV5-1 and TRBJ2-5; no reliable D call. The V end lost 7 bases, the J end lost 2 bases, and 9 bases lay between the germline ends. This CDR3 has 12 amino acids. Germline lookup yields CDR1 SGHRS and CDR2 YFSETQ. The CDR3 region is CASGAPQETQYF. CDR3 nucleotides: TGCGCCAGCGGTGCACCTCAAGAGACCCAGTACTTC.

This rearrangement joins TRBV28 to TRBJ1-5, with D hard to call. Trimming removed 2 bases from V and 4 bases from J, with 12 bases in between. Germline V CDR1 and CDR2: MDHEN, SYDVKM. This CDR3 comprises 15 residues. Here the CDR3 reads CASSLTSGPNQPQHF. In DNA form, the CDR3 reads TGTGCCAGCAGTTTAACTTCAGGCCCTAATCAGCCCCAGCATTTT.

About this clone: A far larger clone is just one base off, so this is likely a read error. V and J are TRBV14 and TRBJ2-7, with D unresolved. The germline V gene encodes CDR1 SGHDN and CDR2 FVKESK. The length of the CDR3 is 12 residues. V lost 6 bases to trimming and J lost 0 bases, with 6 bases between them. As DNA, the CDR3 is TGTGCCAGCAGACGGACCTCCTACGAGCAGTACTTC. Translated: CASRRTSYEQYF.

In regard to this clone: At one end the junction does not follow the germline gene, possibly because of a read error. This sample also contains other DNA sequences that code for the same CDR3. The rearrangement joins TRBV30 to TRBJ2-7; 7 bases map to TRBD1. The germline gives CDR1 GTSNPN, CDR2 SVGIG (reference sequence). This CDR3 comprises 13 residues. CDR3 in DNA: TGTGCCTGGAGACCGGGACAGCACTACGAGCAATACTTC. Its translation is CAWRPGQHYEQYF.

This clone was found once. CDR3 nucleotide sequence: TGCGCCAGCAGCCCGGGACTAGCGGGAGCCGGGACCCAGTACTTC. Residues: CASSPGLAGAGTQYF. This rearrangement joins TRBV4-1 to TRBJ2-5, with 14 bases aligning to TRBD2. The V segment lost 4 bases and the J segment 7 bases; nucleotides outside the gene matches: 5. The CDR3 is 15 amino acids. The germline CDR1 and CDR2 sequences are MGHRA and YSYEKL.